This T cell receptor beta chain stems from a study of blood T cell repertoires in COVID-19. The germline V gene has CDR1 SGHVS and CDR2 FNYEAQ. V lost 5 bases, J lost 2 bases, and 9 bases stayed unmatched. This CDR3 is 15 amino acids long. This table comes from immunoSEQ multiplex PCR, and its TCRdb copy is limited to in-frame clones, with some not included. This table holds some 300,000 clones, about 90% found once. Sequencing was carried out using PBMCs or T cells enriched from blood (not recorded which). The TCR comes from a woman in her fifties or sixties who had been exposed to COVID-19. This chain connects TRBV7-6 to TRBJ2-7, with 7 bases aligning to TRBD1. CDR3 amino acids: CASSISGTVTYEQYF. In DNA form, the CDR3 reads TGTGCCAGCAGCATATCCGGGACAGTCACCTACGAGCAGTACTTC.